Listed below are T cell receptor beta chains from one sample, sequenced in a study of shared clonotypes between healthy human individuals. The protocol was immunoSEQ multiplex PCR, while the TCRdb copy is restricted to in-frame clones and leaves out a portion. The sample yields about 2 million clones, 85% to 95% seen once. Sequenced material: naive CD4+ T cells sorted from blood. These TCRs come from a man between 18 and 29 years old in good health. CDR3s include the opening cysteine and the closing phenylalanine or tryptophan. The D gene is left open where the match is weak. Some rows have no size entry. The others give once, few or many, or a class for an expanded clone.

>TRBJ1-3|TRBV7-2|.|TRBD1
CASSLDRGPGNTIYF
TGTGCCAGCAGCTTGGACAGGGGACCCGGAAACACCATATATTTT
>TRBJ2-7|TRBV9|.|.
CASSVDGGYEQYF
TGTGCCAGCAGCGTAGATGGGGGTTACGAGCAGTACTTC
>TRBJ1-1|TRBV7-8|.|.
CASSTNAGVGRTEAFF
TGTGCCAGCAGCACTAATGCGGGGGTCGGGCGCACTGAAGCTTTCTTT
>TRBJ2-1|TRBV2|.|.
CASSVTSTMSEQFF
TGTGCCAGCAGTGTGACGAGTACAATGAGTGAGCAGTTCTTC
>TRBJ1-1|TRBV30|.|.
CAWSRAEAFF
TGTGCCTGGAGCAGAGCTGAAGCTTTCTTT
>TRBJ2-1|TRBV6-5|.|TRBD2
CASSLLSGGDNEQFF
TGTGCCAGCAGTTTACTTTCGGGAGGCGACAATGAGCAGTTCTTC
>TRBJ2-7|TRBV6-1|.|.
CASQRAGEQYF
TGTGCCAGCCAGAGGGCGGGTGAGCAGTACTTC
>TRBJ2-2|TRBV5-1|.|TRBD2
CASSLTSGSVVVFF
TGCGCCAGCAGCCTGACTAGCGGGAGTGTAGTGGTGTTTTTT
>TRBJ2-2|TRBV18|.|TRBD1
CASSPGTGATGELFF
TGTGCCAGCTCACCTGGGACAGGGGCCACCGGGGAGCTGTTTTTT
>TRBJ2-7|TRBV6-5|once|TRBD2
CASSYRLAGVREQYF
TGTGCCAGCAGTTACCGACTAGCGGGAGTAAGGGAGCAGTACTTC
>TRBJ1-5|TRBV10-3|.|.
CAISSGPPYSNQPQHF
TGTGCCATCAGTAGCGGACCCCCTTATAGCAATCAGCCCCAGCATTTT
>TRBJ1-1|TRBV27|.|.
CASSLLQGAMNTEAFF
TGTGCCAGCAGTTTACTGCAGGGTGCTATGAACACTGAAGCTTTCTTT
>TRBJ2-3|TRBV28|.|.
CASSPETLTQYF
TGTGCCAGCAGTCCGGAGACGCTTACGCAGTATTTT
>TRBJ2-3|TRBV7-9|.|TRBD1
CASSLQGPSTDTQYF
TGTGCCAGCAGTTTACAGGGGCCAAGCACAGATACGCAGTATTTT
>TRBJ1-2|TRBV6-6|.|TRBD1
CASSTDRVRGYTF
TGTGCCAGCAGTACGGACAGGGTTCGGGGCTACACCTTC
>TRBJ1-2|TRBV5-4|.|.
CASSGTGLYGYTF
TGTGCCAGCAGCGGGACGGGCTTGTATGGCTACACCTTC
>TRBJ2-5|TRBV10-3|.|TRBD2
CAISKMGLADQETQYF
TGTGCCATCAGTAAAATGGGACTAGCGGACCAAGAGACCCAGTACTTC
>TRBJ2-1|TRBV4-1|.|TRBD2
CASRREGLRNEQFF
TGCGCCAGCAGGCGGGAGGGCCTTCGGAATGAGCAGTTCTTC
>TRBJ2-1|TRBV25-1|.|.
CASSSKLSSYNEQFF
TGTGCCAGCAGTTCTAAGCTGAGCTCCTACAATGAGCAGTTCTTC
>TRBJ1-2|TRBV10-3|.|TRBD1
CAISESEEQGFNGYTF
TGTGCCATCAGTGAGTCGGAGGAACAGGGGTTTAATGGCTACACCTTC
>TRBJ2-7|TRBV6-5|.|TRBD1
CASTSGQGAGEQYF
TGTGCCAGCACCTCGGGACAGGGGGCTGGGGAGCAGTACTTC
>TRBJ2-5|TRBV6-1|.|.
CASSGGGGGQETQYF
TGTGCCAGCAGTGGCGGAGGGGGAGGCCAAGAGACCCAGTACTTC
>TRBJ2-7|TRBV5-1|.|.
CASSPQALSYEQYF
TGCGCCAGCAGCCCACAAGCCCTTTCCTACGAGCAGTACTTC
>TRBJ1-2|TRBV5-1|.|.
CASSLGADYGYTF
TGCGCCAGCAGCTTGGGGGCAGACTATGGCTACACCTTC
>TRBJ2-3|TRBV5-1|.|.
CASSPPDTQYF
TGCGCCAGCAGCCCACCAGATACGCAGTATTTT
>TRBJ1-4|TRBV6-1|once|.
CASSEGGLNEKLFF
TGTGCCAGCAGCGAAGGAGGTTTGAATGAAAAACTGTTTTTT
>TRBJ2-5|TRBV2|.|TRBD2
CASNQYGGAETQYF
TGTGCCAGCAACCAGTACGGGGGGGCCGAGACCCAGTACTTC
>TRBJ1-6|TRBV19|few|.
CASSPRDSPLHF
TGTGCCAGTAGTCCGAGGGATTCACCCCTCCACTTT
>TRBJ1-2|TRBV5-6|.|.
CASSSEIGDPNYGYTF
TGTGCCAGCAGCTCAGAAATCGGGGACCCCAACTATGGCTACACCTTC
>TRBJ2-5|TRBV7-2|.|.
CASSLDGSGTQYF
TGTGCCAGCAGCTTAGACGGGAGTGGGACCCAGTACTTC
>TRBJ2-7|TRBV18|.|.
CASSPLEGYEQYF
TGTGCCAGCTCCCCCTTGGAGGGCTACGAGCAGTACTTC
>TRBJ1-1|TRBV18|.|.
CASSPKIGQNTEAFF
TGTGCCAGCTCACCAAAGATCGGACAAAACACTGAAGCTTTCTTT
>TRBJ1-3|TRBV5-4|.|.
CASSLGQVSGNTIYF
TGTGCCAGCAGCTTGGGACAGGTATCTGGAAACACCATATATTTT
>TRBJ2-2|TRBV11-2|.|TRBD2
CASSSRGGGYGELFF
TGTGCCAGCAGCTCTCGGGGCGGGGGATACGGGGAGCTGTTTTTT
>TRBJ1-2|TRBV28|.|.
CASSGSRPGYTF
TGTGCCAGCAGTGGAAGCAGGCCCGGCTACACCTTC
>TRBJ2-5|TRBV18|.|.
CASSEVGLRGETQYF
TGTGCCAGCTCAGAAGTGGGATTAAGGGGAGAGACCCAGTACTTC
>TRBJ1-4|TRBV19|.|.
CASNSGRNEKLFF
TGTGCCAGCAATTCGGGACGGAATGAAAAACTGTTTTTT
>TRBJ2-1|TRBV19|once|TRBD2
CASSTLAGSYNEQFF
TGTGCCAGTAGTACCCTAGCGGGGTCCTACAATGAGCAGTTCTTC
>TRBJ2-1|TRBV10-3|.|TRBD1
CAISGPDRVRWGEQFF
TGTGCCATCAGTGGGCCGGACAGGGTCAGGTGGGGTGAGCAGTTCTTC
>TRBJ1-6|TRBV5-1|.|.
CASSLWGNTDNSPLHF
TGCGCCAGCAGCTTGTGGGGGAATACCGATAATTCACCCCTCCACTTT
>TRBJ2-1|TRBV11-2|.|.
CASSLLRVAVDEQFF
TGTGCCAGCAGCCTCCTTAGAGTTGCGGTGGATGAGCAGTTCTTC
>TRBJ1-5|TRBV2|once|.
CASSGMGRGMGQPQHF
TGTGCCAGCAGTGGGATGGGCAGGGGTATGGGTCAGCCCCAGCATTTT
>TRBJ2-7|TRBV28|.|TRBD1
CASTPPDREYEQYF
TGTGCCAGCACCCCCCCGGACAGGGAGTACGAGCAGTACTTC
>TRBJ1-6|TRBV2|.|.
CASLLGGPGWDSPLHF
TGTGCCAGCTTACTCGGTGGGCCAGGGTGGGATTCACCCCTCCACTTT
>TRBJ2-1|TRBV6-5|.|TRBD2
CASSYPRGGSYNEQFF
TGTGCCAGCAGTTACCCCCGGGGGGGTTCCTACAATGAGCAGTTCTTC
>TRBJ1-2|TRBV30|.|TRBD1
CAWSATQTGGYGYTF
TGTGCCTGGAGTGCCACCCAAACAGGGGGCTATGGCTACACCTTC
>TRBJ2-7|TRBV5-6|.|.
CASSDPGKKEQYF
TGTGCCAGCAGTGACCCAGGGAAGAAGGAGCAGTACTTC
>TRBJ2-3|TRBV5-1|.|.
CASSSRGSTDTQYF
TGCGCCAGCAGCTCAAGGGGAAGCACAGATACGCAGTATTTT
>TRBJ2-4|TRBV18|.|.
CASSPAAVSAKNIQYF
TGTGCCAGCTCACCGGCGGCGGTGTCGGCCAAAAACATTCAGTACTTC
>TRBJ1-2|TRBV7-2|.|.
CASSLEGGGGYTF
TGTGCCAGCAGCTTGGAGGGGGGAGGTGGCTACACCTTC
>TRBJ1-5|TRBV28|.|TRBD1
CASRRQGGTQPQHF
TGTGCCAGCAGGCGACAGGGAGGGACTCAGCCCCAGCATTTT
>TRBJ1-4|TRBV6-5|.|TRBD1
CASSYSTGGNEKLFF
TGTGCCAGCAGTTACTCGACAGGGGGAAATGAAAAACTGTTTTTT
>TRBJ1-1|TRBV28|.|TRBD1
CASTTGGRTGDTEAFF
TGTGCCAGCACAACCGGTGGACGGACAGGGGACACTGAAGCTTTCTTT
>TRBJ2-2|TRBV28|.|.
CASSSTTKSGGELFF
TGTGCCAGCAGTTCAACAACGAAATCCGGGGGGGAGCTGTTTTTT
>TRBJ2-3|TRBV5-1|.|TRBD2
CASSFASGSFTDTQYF
TGCGCCAGCAGCTTTGCTAGCGGGTCCTTCACAGATACGCAGTATTTT
>TRBJ2-7|TRBV18|once|.
CASSPWVSSLTYEQYF
TGTGCCAGCTCACCATGGGTTTCCTCCTTAACCTACGAGCAGTACTTC
>TRBJ2-7|TRBV5-1|once|.
CASSLEGGSYEQYF
TGCGCCAGCAGCTTGGAGGGCGGATCCTACGAGCAGTACTTC